Following are 19 T cell receptor beta chains from one sample sequenced in a study of T cells after yellow fever vaccination (dated by TCRdb to about 2019). The meaning of the sample's treatment or condition label: live attenuated yellow fever vaccine strain. Library generation was performed with 5' RACE. The instrument given in TCRdb is Illumina HiSeq 2500. Starting from the raw public reads, TCRdb applied fastp trimming at Q25, assembled clones with MiXCR and retained in-frame beta chains. For every CDR3 protein sequence, its rows merge into one entry that carries the most common genes and DNA. The sample table lists roughly 520,000 distinct CDR3 sequences, 21% of them with a count of one. Approximately 16% of the sample belongs to the ten largest clones. Sample: PBMCs, taken roughly 20 days after the first yellow fever vaccination. Source of these receptors: a man younger than 35 who received the YFV17D yellow fever vaccine.

The chain uses TRBV4-1 and TRBJ1-1; a possible D gene is TRBD1 (6 bases). The CDR3 has 14 residues. Trimming took off 5 bases at V and 1 base at J, with 11 bases between the two ends. Germline loops: CDR1 MGHRA, CDR2 YSYEKL. The CDR3 region has the DNA TGCGCCAGCAGCTGGGGGCAGGGGAACACTGAAGCTTTCTTT. It encodes CASSWGQGNTEAFF.

The J gene is TRBJ2-6, the V gene TRBV11-1; 7 positions match TRBD2. V shed 5 bases, J shed 0 bases, and the junction held 13 bases outside the gene matches. CDR1 and CDR2 from the germline V gene are SGHAT and FQDESV (reference sequence). This CDR3 comprises 19 residues. The CDR3 DNA is TGTGCCAGCAGCCCGGGGGGACGACTCCTGAGCTCTGGGGCCAACGTCCTGACTTTC. Translated, it gives CASSPGGRLLSSGANVLTF. The whole variable domain, remainder taken from reference TRBV11-1 and TRBJ2-6, is EAEVAQSPRYKITEKSQAVAFWCDPISGHATLYWYRQILGQGPELLVQFQDESVVDDSQLPKDRFSAERLKGVDSTLKIQPAELGDSAMYLCASSPGGRLLSSGANVLTFGAGSRLTVL.

This clonotype showed up just a few times. The CDR3 protein is CASSKDGQGAEKLFF. As DNA, the CDR3 is TGCGCCAGCAGCAAGGATGGACAGGGAGCTGAAAAACTGTTTTTT. The J gene is TRBJ1-4, the V gene TRBV5-1; 8 nucleotides line up with TRBD1. CDR3 length equals 15 residues. The germline V gene has CDR1 SGHRS and CDR2 YFSETQ. V lost 4 bases to trimming and J lost 7 bases; unmatched junction nucleotides: 9.

The chain combines TRBV20-1 with TRBJ2-3; D is perhaps TRBD2 (5 bases). Trimming took 5 bases from V and 4 from J, leaving 19 bases between them. The germline CDR1 and CDR2 sequences are DFQATT and SNEGSKA (reference sequence). The CDR3 spans 15 residues. The CDR3 DNA follows: TGCAGTGCTCCCGACTACCGAGCACTCGCAGATACGCAGTATTTT. As protein: CSAPDYRALADTQYF.

This clonotype was recorded a few times. The V call is TRBV7-9, the J call TRBJ1-6; no clear D gene. V dropped 3 bases and J dropped 10 bases, with 7 bases sitting between them. CDR3 length: 12 amino acids. The V gene's germline CDR1 is SEHNR and CDR2 FQNEAQ (reference sequence). The CDR3 here is CASSFPLSPLHF. For the CDR3, the DNA is TGTGCCAGCAGCTTCCCCTTGTCACCCCTCCACTTT.

The chain is built from TRBV5-4 and TRBJ2-1, with 8 bases aligning to TRBD2. Germline loops: CDR1 SGHNT, CDR2 YYREEE (reference sequence). The CDR3 has 13 amino acids. The trim removed 3 bases at V and 9 bases at J, leaving 5 bases unmatched. DNA of the CDR3: TGTGCCAGCAGCTCGGAAAGCGGGGGTGAGCAGTTCTTC. Encoded protein: CASSSESGGEQFF.

This clonotype was seen only a few times. The CDR3: CASSLGDLSNQPQHF. Written as DNA, the CDR3 is TGTGCCAGCAGCTTAGGGGACTTGAGCAATCAGCCCCAGCATTTT. J is TRBJ1-5 and V is TRBV7-9, with D perhaps matching TRBD1 (5 bases). The CDR3 length is 15 residues. Germline-derived CDR1 and CDR2 are SEHNR and FQNEAQ (reference sequence). The V and J ends lost 1 base and 1 base respectively, with 8 bases between them.

This clonotype turned up a few times. The chain joins TRBV15 to TRBJ2-3; TRBD1 agrees at 8 bases. V was pared by 5 bases and J by 6 bases, with 7 bases of the junction left unmatched. The germline CDR1 and CDR2 sequences are LNHNV and YYDKDF (reference sequence). The CDR3 extends over 14 amino acids. The CDR3 here is CATSVRTGRDTQYF. Here the CDR3 DNA reads TGTGCCACCAGCGTAAGGACAGGGAGGGATACGCAGTATTTT. The full variable domain, rest sourced from reference TRBV15 and TRBJ2-3, is DAMVIQNPRYQVTQFGKPVTLSCSQTLNHNVMYWYQQKSSQAPKLLFHYYDKDFNNEADTPDNFQSRRPNTSFCFLDIRSPGLGDTAMYLCATSVRTGRDTQYFGPGTRLTVL.

Turning to this clonotype: This may come from a read error, since a much larger clone is one base off. The chain is built from TRBV20-1 and TRBJ2-2, with 8 bases matching TRBD1. The CDR3 is 16 residues long. Per germline, CDR1 DFQATT and CDR2 SNEGSKA (reference sequence). The CDR3 sequence is CCARIPGQESTGELFF. CDR3 in DNA: TGCTGTGCTAGGATACCGGGACAGGAATCCACCGGGGAGCTGTTTTTT.

This clonotype was seen a few times. The V call is TRBV11-2, the J call TRBJ1-4, with no clear D. The CDR3 loop spans 14 amino acids. CDR1 SGHAT and CDR2 FQNNGV come from the germline V gene. The V gene lost 3 bases and the J gene lost 1 base, with 6 bases spanning the gap. The CDR3 DNA reads as TGTGCCAGCAGCTTTGTACAAACTAATGAAAAACTGTTTTTT. Translated, it gives CASSFVQTNEKLFF.

The chain recombines TRBV20-1 with TRBJ2-3; 11 bases align to TRBD2. CDR1 is DFQATT, CDR2 SNEGSKA, per germline (reference sequence). Trimming cost V 5 bases and J 1 base; bases outside gene matches: 8. The CDR3 is made up of 16 amino acids. The CDR3 nucleotides read TGCAGTGCTCCCGGGGAACTAGCGGGGGGCACAGATACGCAGTATTTT. This translates into CSAPGELAGGTDTQYF.

This clonotype was recorded a few times. The chain carries TRBV7-9 and TRBJ2-6, with D unclear. CDR1 and CDR2 from the germline V gene are SEHNR and FQNEAQ (reference sequence). V was trimmed by 1 base and J by 4 bases, leaving 11 bases between them. This CDR3 spans 16 amino acids. The CDR3 nucleotides are TGTGCCAGCAGCTTAGGAACCGGGTCAGGGGCCAACGTCCTGACTTTC. Translation: CASSLGTGSGANVLTF. The variable domain in full, completed from reference TRBV7-9 and TRBJ2-6, reads DTGVSQNPRHKITKRGQNVTFRCDPISEHNRLYWYRQTLGQGPEFLTYFQNEAQLEKSRLLSDRFSAERPKGSFSTLEIQRTEQGDSAMYLCASSLGTGSGANVLTFGAGSRLTVL.

The rearrangement uses TRBV7-6 and TRBJ2-1, with 7 bases that match TRBD2. V shed 1 base, J shed 9 bases, and the junction held 12 bases outside the gene matches. Germline V gene sequence: CDR1 SGHVS, CDR2 FNYEAQ. The CDR3 is 16 amino acids. CDR3 amino acids: CASSLVGGASPTEQFF. The CDR3 nucleotides are TGTGCCAGCAGCTTAGTGGGAGGGGCATCCCCTACTGAGCAGTTCTTC. The full variable domain, its missing parts supplied by reference TRBV7-6 and TRBJ2-1, is GAGVSQSPRYKVTKRGQDVALRCDPISGHVSLYWYRQALGQGPEFLTYFNYEAQQDKSGLPNDRFSAERPEGSISTLTIQRTEQRDSAMYRCASSLVGGASPTEQFFGPGTRLTVL.

This chain connects TRBV9 to TRBJ1-4; no clear D gene. Germline values: CDR1 SGDLS, CDR2 YYNGEE. The germline V and J ends were trimmed by 0 bases and 5 bases, with 11 bases remaining between them. CDR3 length equals 15 residues. In nucleotides, the CDR3 is TGTGCCAGCAGCGTAGGAGGAATTTCAAATGAAAAACTGTTTTTT. It specifies CASSVGGISNEKLFF. The full variable domain, in which reference TRBV9 and TRBJ1-4 provide the parts outside the CDR3, is DSGVTQTPKHLITATGQRVTLRCSPRSGDLSVYWYQQSLDQGLQFLIQYYNGEERAKGNILERFSAQQFPDLHSELNLSSLELGDSALYFCASSVGGISNEKLFFGSGTQLSVL.

In its sample, this clonotype was seen many times. The chain links TRBV27 to TRBJ1-3; D call uncertain. There are 16 residues in the CDR3. Trimming removed 5 bases at V and 2 bases at J, with 16 bases between. Germline CDR1 MNHEY, CDR2 SMNVEV (reference sequence). In DNA, the CDR3 is TGTGCCAGCAGTCACCAAGGAGGGCAAACTGGAAACACCATATATTTT. Residues: CASSHQGGQTGNTIYF.

The rearrangement joins TRBV7-2 to TRBJ2-7; 8 bases match TRBD1. Germline values: CDR1 SGHTA, CDR2 FQGNSA. Trimming at V came to 5 bases and at J to 4 bases, leaving 13 bases not matched to a gene. This CDR3 contains 16 residues. In nucleotides, the CDR3 is TGTGCCAGCAGCAAACCCGGGACAGGTCTGGGGTACGAGCAGTACTTC. Translated, it gives CASSKPGTGLGYEQYF.

This clonotype showed up just a few times. This chain links TRBV20-1 with TRBJ2-1; TRBD2 matches at 7 bases. Germline CDR1 reads DFQATT; CDR2 reads SNEGSKA (reference sequence). This CDR3 region has 14 residues. V lost 1 base, J lost 7 bases, and 7 bases stayed unmatched. In nucleotides, the CDR3 is TGCAGTGCTAGAGGGGGGGGGACGTGGAATGAGCAGTTCTTC. Protein product: CSARGGGTWNEQFF.

The chain combines TRBV19 with TRBJ1-6, with TRBD1 as a possible D gene (6 bases). Trimming cost V 6 bases and J 7 bases, with 16 bases left between them. CDR3 size: 15 residues. Germline loops: CDR1 LNHDA, CDR2 SQIVND (reference sequence). CDR3 amino acids: CASSRRQVFNSPLHF. The CDR3 DNA reads as TGTGCCAGTAGCCGGAGACAGGTATTCAATTCACCCCTCCACTTT.

The genes are TRBV2 and TRBJ1-5, with 8 bases fitting TRBD1. Germline lookup yields CDR1 SNHLY and CDR2 FYNNEI. The V and J ends lost 3 bases and 5 bases, in that order; junction bases with no gene match: 3. This CDR3 contains 14 residues. This chain's CDR3 is CASSDVGQDQPQHF. CDR3 nucleotides: TGTGCCAGCAGTGATGTGGGACAGGATCAGCCCCAGCATTTT. Full variable domain (missing parts from reference TRBV2 and TRBJ1-5): EPEVTQTPSHQVTQMGQEVILRCVPISNHLYFYWYRQILGQKVEFLVSFYNNEISEKSEIFDDQFSVERPDGSNFTLKIRSTKLEDSAMYFCASSDVGQDQPQHFGDGTRLSIL.